This TCR beta chain was recovered during a study of vaccination effects on CD4 cells after COVID-19. Looking at the study overall: Two-dose vaccination with either BNT162b2 or mRNA-1273 was given to the participants. Study results and caveats: Small numbers of convalescent patients limited the study. It also lacked early post-infection timepoints.

The method was immunoSEQ multiplex PCR; TCRdb's version includes in-frame clones alone and lacks a portion of them. The sample includes 30,000 to 35,000 clones, less than 80% of them seen just once. With 3 bases removed from V and 11 bases from J, the gap between germline ends came to 10 bases. The CDR3 contains 12 residues. The germline V gene has CDR1 LGHDT and CDR2 YNNKEL (reference sequence). Sequencing was preceded by expansion of antigen-specific CD4+ T cells with viral peptide pools in the ViraFEST assay. With approximately ten days of culture completed, CD4+ T cells were isolated. Vaccinated participants had no history of SARS-CoV-2 infection and tested negative for nucleocapsid antibodies. Peptides at approximately 9.6 ug/ml and IL-2 at about 10 IU/ml were added to 2 million or so PBMC per well. The authors replaced half the medium with IL-2 medium on days 3 and 7. This clone appeared a few times. Its antigen is currently unknown.

The sequence came from a human donor who received a COVID-19 vaccine. The sample consisted of CD4+ T cells from PBMCs cultured with HCoV-OC43 spike peptides, taken before COVID-19 vaccination. Indicated subset: HCoV-OC43 spike overlapping peptide pool stimulation. The V call is TRBV3-1 (or the pseudogene TRBV3-2), the J call TRBJ1-4; no firm D call. CDR3 region: CASSHNVEKLFF. CDR3 coding DNA: TGTGCCAGCAGCCATAATGTGGAGAAACTGTTTTTT.